The 16 T cell receptor beta chains in this list originate from one sample, sequenced in a study of shared clonotypes between healthy human individuals (TCRdb year 2020). The library was made by the immunoSEQ multiplex PCR assay. TCRdb holds this immuneACCESS table with in-frame rearrangements only. Some clones are missing; in checked studies, unresolved V genes explain under half, and the rest has no known cause. This sample gives around 1,900,000 clones in total; 93% of them show up just once. Approximately 1.6% of the sample is held by the ten biggest clonotypes. CD8 naive samples were obtained by positive selection for CCR7 among CD45RO-negative cells, yielding a CD45RA+CCR7+ population from which TemRA cells were excluded. Material: naive CD8+ T cells from PBMCs. The cell subset or site label corresponds to: CD45RA+CCR7+. These receptors were taken from a man between 18 and 35 years old in good health. Some clones in this sample may be carry-over from other donors' samples.

This rearrangement joins TRBV11-2 to TRBJ2-3; D gene unclear. V lost 5 bases and J 4 bases, leaving 10 bases between the germline ends. CDR3 length: 13 amino acids. The germline gives CDR1 SGHAT, CDR2 FQNNGV. The CDR3 DNA sequence: TGTGCCAGCAGCGGTCCCAGCGCAGATACGCAGTATTTT. Translated: CASSGPSADTQYF.

V gene TRBV30 combines with J gene TRBJ2-7; D is unclear. Deletions cut 3 bases from V and 6 bases from J, with 9 bases between. This CDR3 is 11 amino acids long. The germline V gene has CDR1 GTSNPN and CDR2 SVGIG (reference sequence). The DNA for the CDR3 is TGTGCCTGGAGCCTTCTCGGCGAGCAGTACTTC. This encodes CAWSLLGEQYF.

This clone came up once. The chain carries TRBV4-1 and TRBJ2-7, with D perhaps being TRBD1 or TRBD2 (5 bases each). Germline loops: CDR1 MGHRA, CDR2 YSYEKL. The CDR3 has 21 amino acids. The V end lost 1 base, the J end lost 2 bases, and 30 bases lay between the germline ends. CDR3 bases: TGCGCCAGCAGCCAAGCTACGGGACGGGGCCACATTGGTATTCATACCTACGAGCAGTACTTC. It translates to CASSQATGRGHIGIHTYEQYF.

The V gene is TRBV6-5, the J gene TRBJ1-4, with 7 positions matching TRBD1. The CDR3 has 15 amino acids. Germline V CDR1 and CDR2: MNHEY, SVGAGI. Unmatched junction bases numbered 4, after V lost 5 bases and J lost 1 base. As DNA, the CDR3 is TGTGCCAGCAGTAGACAGGGAAGAACTAATGAAAAACTGTTTTTT. Its protein product is CASSRQGRTNEKLFF.

The rearrangement joins TRBV7-8 to TRBJ2-5; tentatively, D is TRBD2 (6 bases). V lost 4 bases and J lost 2, with 14 bases in between. From germline, CDR1 is SGHVS and CDR2 FQNEAQ. CDR3 length: 15 residues. For the CDR3, the DNA is TGTGCCAGCAGCTCCAGTGGCGGGGTACAAGAGACCCAGTACTTC. Translated, it gives CASSSSGGVQETQYF.

The chain couples TRBV13 to TRBJ1-3; 9 bases agree with TRBD1. The CDR3 covers 18 residues. CDR1 and CDR2 from the germline V gene are PRHDT and FYEKMQ (reference sequence). The V segment lost 4 bases and the J segment 0 bases; nucleotides outside the gene matches: 10. The CDR3 protein is CASSSMDRGENSGNTIYF. CDR3 nucleotide sequence: TGTGCCAGCAGCTCGATGGACAGGGGCGAGAACTCTGGAAACACCATATATTTT.

This chain uses TRBV10-2 with TRBJ2-3, with a weak D call TRBD2 (6 bases). The length of the CDR3 is 16 residues. Trimming took off 6 bases at V and 4 bases at J, with 20 bases between the two ends. Germline CDR1 reads WSHSY; CDR2 reads SAAADI. CDR3 residues: CASSGGGTSGADTQYF. The CDR3 DNA reads TGCGCCAGCAGCGGGGGAGGCACCTCGGGGGCAGATACGCAGTATTTT.

The chain uses TRBV28 and TRBJ2-5; 7 bases are a match to TRBD2. The V segment lost 3 bases and the J segment 2 bases; nucleotides outside the gene matches: 12. Germline V gene sequence: CDR1 MDHEN, CDR2 SYDVKM. The CDR3 spans 17 residues. CDR3 sequence: CASSFFPRDYLQETQYF. The CDR3 DNA is TGTGCCAGCAGTTTTTTCCCTCGGGACTACCTACAAGAGACCCAGTACTTC. Complete variable domain (other parts from reference TRBV28 and TRBJ2-5): DVKVTQSSRYLVKRTGEKVFLECVQDMDHENMFWYRQDPGLGLRLIYFSYDVKMKEKGDIPEGYSVSREKKERFSLILESASTNQTSMYLCASSFFPRDYLQETQYFGPGTRLLVL.

The chain recombines TRBV5-6 with TRBJ2-5, with 10 nucleotides matching TRBD2. The CDR3 consists of 15 residues. Unmatched junction bases numbered 8, after V lost 4 bases and J lost 5 bases. The germline V gene encodes CDR1 SGHDT and CDR2 YYEEEE. The CDR3 bases are TGTGCCAGCAGCGTCAAAGCTAGCGGGAGCGAGACCCAGTACTTC. It specifies CASSVKASGSETQYF.

In the case of this clone: Other DNA sequences of this sample code for an identical CDR3. V is TRBV6-5 and J is TRBJ1-1; weak D call: TRBD1 (5 bases). The CDR3 runs 12 residues. Trimming took off 6 bases at V and 1 base at J, with 6 bases between the two ends. Germline CDR1 MNHEY, CDR2 SVGAGI. DNA of the CDR3: TGTGCCAGCAGGAGGGGGAACACTGAAGCTTTCTTT. Protein: CASRRGNTEAFF.

In nucleotides, the CDR3 is TGTGCCAGCAGTTTATCTGCTTCCCCGGGACCCACAGATACGCAGTATTTT. It yields the protein CASSLSASPGPTDTQYF. The chain joins TRBV27 to TRBJ2-3; the D gene could be TRBD1 or TRBD2 (5 bases each). Germline V lookup: CDR1 MNHEY, CDR2 SMNVEV (reference sequence). Trimming stripped 0 bases from V and 2 bases from J, with 15 bases between. The CDR3 sequence is 17 residues long.

This CDR3 is CASSQAWDTVREQYF. The CDR3 coding sequence is TGCGCCAGCAGCCAAGCATGGGACACCGTTCGGGAGCAGTACTTC. This chain uses TRBV4-1 with TRBJ2-7, with D perhaps matching TRBD1 (6 bases). CDR3 length equals 15 residues. In germline, CDR1 is MGHRA, CDR2 YSYEKL. V dropped 1 base and J dropped 7 bases, with 17 bases sitting between them.

This clone was detected only once. The gene calls are TRBV28 and TRBJ1-4; the match to TRBD1 covers 7 bases. J lost 7 bases, V lost 3 bases, and 14 bases had no gene match. This CDR3 comprises 17 residues. CDR1 MDHEN and CDR2 SYDVKM come from the germline V gene. CDR3 bases: TGTGCCAGCAGTTTGCTCCCCACAGGGGCCCTTGGTGAAAAACTGTTTTTT. As protein: CASSLLPTGALGEKLFF.

V and J are TRBV5-1 and TRBJ2-7; 10 bases line up with TRBD2. Germline CDR1 and CDR2: SGHRS and YFSETQ. J gave up 5 bases and V 3 bases, and 14 bases lay outside the gene matches. The CDR3 length is 17 residues. The CDR3 nucleotides read TGCGCCAGCAGCTCCTTAGCGGGAGGAAGGGTTCGGGACGAGCAGTACTTC. Translation: CASSSLAGGRVRDEQYF.

The V call is TRBV7-8, the J call TRBJ1-5, with D possibly being TRBD1 (5 bases). The length of the CDR3 is 17 residues. Germline V gene lookup returns CDR1 SGHVS and CDR2 FQNEAQ. Trimming took off 3 bases at V and 2 bases at J, with 17 bases between the two ends. The CDR3 reads CASSLPMRGVGNQPQHF. For the CDR3, the DNA is TGTGCCAGCAGCTTGCCCATGAGGGGCGTAGGCAATCAGCCCCAGCATTTT.

The chain couples TRBV5-8 to TRBJ2-7; 7 nucleotides align to TRBD1. The CDR3 contains 15 residues. Per germline, CDR1 SGHTS and CDR2 YDEGEE. Trimming cost V 4 bases and J 4 bases; bases outside gene matches: 11. In nucleotides, the CDR3 is TGTGCCAGCAGCCCGAGGCAGGGGGACCTATACGAGCAGTACTTC. This codes for CASSPRQGDLYEQYF.